This T cell receptor beta chain was sequenced for a study of blood T cell repertoires in COVID-19. Study overall: COVID-19 samples, acute and convalescent, were from the United States, Italy and Spain.

Authors' analysis steps: Amplification from reference gene primers served as the basis for estimated nucleated cell counts. The assay was immunoSEQ multiplex PCR, and TCRdb's table has in-frame clones only and misses some. That table gives V, J and clone size, and the DNA gave D and trimming. The table has around 40,000 clones, around 83% seen once. The CDR3 runs to 14 residues. Trimming shortened V by 2 bases and J by 2 bases, and 10 bases separated the two germline ends. CDR1 is KGHSH and CDR2 is LQKENI in the germline V gene. Sequencing was done on a sample of peripheral blood. The TCR sequence derives from a human donor in a cohort sampled during active COVID-19. The V call is TRBV18, the J call TRBJ2-7, with TRBD1 as a possible D gene (5 bases). In nucleotides, the CDR3 is TGTGCCAGCTCACCAAGGCAGGGTGCCTACGAGCAGTACTTC. Translating it yields CASSPRQGAYEQYF.